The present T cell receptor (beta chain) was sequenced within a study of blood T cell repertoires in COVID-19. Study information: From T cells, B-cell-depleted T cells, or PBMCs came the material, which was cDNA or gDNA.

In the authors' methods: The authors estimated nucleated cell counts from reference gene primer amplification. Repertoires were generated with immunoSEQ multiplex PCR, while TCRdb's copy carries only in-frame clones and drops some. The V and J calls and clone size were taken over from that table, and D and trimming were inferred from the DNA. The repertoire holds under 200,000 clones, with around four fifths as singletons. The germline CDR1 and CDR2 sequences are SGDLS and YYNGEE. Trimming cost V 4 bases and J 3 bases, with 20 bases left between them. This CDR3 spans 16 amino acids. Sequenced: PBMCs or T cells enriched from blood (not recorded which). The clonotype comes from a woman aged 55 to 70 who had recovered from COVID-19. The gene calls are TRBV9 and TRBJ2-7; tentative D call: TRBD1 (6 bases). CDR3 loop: CASSSSGTNFLYEQYF. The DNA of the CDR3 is TGTGCCAGCAGCTCCTCCGGGACAAATTTCCTCTACGAGCAGTACTTC.